This TCR beta chain was sequenced in a study of technical replicates of blood from four donors. TCRdb's copy holds only in-frame clones and misses some; the assay was immunoSEQ multiplex PCR. This sample has under 100,000 clones, with 95% to 97% found just once. The sample consisted of T cells isolated from PBMCs. The receptor was isolated from a human donor in good health.

The CDR3 loop is CASSLNRGDEQYF. The CDR3 DNA reads TGTGCCAGCAGCTTGAACAGGGGGGACGAGCAGTACTTC. The gene calls are TRBV5-4 and TRBJ2-7; 8 bases line up with TRBD1. The V and J ends lost 1 base and 5 bases, in that order; junction bases with no gene match: 2. Germline-derived CDR1 and CDR2 are SGHNT and YYREEE (reference sequence). This CDR3 spans 13 amino acids.